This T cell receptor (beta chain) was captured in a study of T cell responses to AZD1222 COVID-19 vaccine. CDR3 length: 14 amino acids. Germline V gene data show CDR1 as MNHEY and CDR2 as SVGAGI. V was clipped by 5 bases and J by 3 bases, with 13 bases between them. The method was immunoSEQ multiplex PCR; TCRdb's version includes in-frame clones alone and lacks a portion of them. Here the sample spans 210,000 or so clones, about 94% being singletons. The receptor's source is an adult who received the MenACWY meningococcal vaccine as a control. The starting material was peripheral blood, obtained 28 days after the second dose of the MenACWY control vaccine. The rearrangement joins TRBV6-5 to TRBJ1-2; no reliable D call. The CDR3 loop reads CASSPTDGDYGYTF. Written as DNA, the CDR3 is TGTGCCAGCAGTCCTACCGACGGAGACTATGGCTACACCTTC.